This T cell receptor (beta chain) was captured in a study of blood T cell repertoires in COVID-19. In the study overall: Specimens from acute and convalescent COVID-19 originated in the United States, Italy and Spain. PBMCs, B-cell-depleted T cells, or T cells provided the cDNA or gDNA that made up the material.

Trimming pared 5 bases from V and 0 bases from J, leaving 14 bases between. Germline CDR1 and CDR2: SEHNR and FQNEAQ (reference sequence). The CDR3 runs 16 residues. Per the study methods: By means of reference gene primer amplification, nucleated cell counts were estimated. Using immunoSEQ multiplex PCR, the repertoire was profiled, and TCRdb retains in-frame clones only, with some absent. D and trimming come from the DNA, and the V and J calls and clone size come from that table. This table has 70,000 or so clones, 90% appearing once. What was sequenced was peripheral blood. The rearrangement links TRBV7-9 to TRBJ2-1, with TRBD2 as a possible D gene (6 bases). The sequence came from a woman aged 18 to 35 with acute or convalescent COVID-19. The CDR3 protein is CASSPTGGSSYNEQFF. As DNA, the CDR3 is TGTGCCAGCAGCCCCACTGGAGGGAGCTCCTACAATGAGCAGTTCTTC.